This entry lists 31 T cell receptor beta chains sequenced from one sample in a study of cytomegalovirus exposure and HLA in healthy donors. Only in-frame clones appear in the TCRdb table, and some are missing; sequencing was by immunoSEQ multiplex PCR. The sample shows 300,000 to 400,000 clones, roughly 88% of them seen only once. The sequenced sample was PBMCs. Receptors were obtained from a woman in her late teens or twenties in good health and CMV-seronegative.

In this sample, this clone turned up a few times. The chain is built from TRBV25-1 and TRBJ1-1; the D is unclear. Trimming removed 2 bases from V and 0 bases from J, with 16 bases in between. There are 17 residues in the CDR3. Germline CDR1 reads MGHDK; CDR2 reads SYGVNS. CDR3 protein: CASSEGPRSQLNTEAFF. In DNA form, the CDR3 reads TGTGCCAGCAGTGAAGGGCCACGGTCCCAATTGAACACTGAAGCTTTCTTT.

The gene calls are TRBV7-9 and TRBJ2-2; TRBD2 matches 14 bases. The germline V gene encodes CDR1 SEHNR and CDR2 FQNEAQ (reference sequence). CDR3 size: 19 residues. V gave up 6 bases and J gave up 1 base; unmatched junction bases: 10. CDR3 in amino acids: CASRPRTSGRTMNTGELFF. The CDR3 region has the DNA TGTGCCAGCAGACCAAGGACTAGCGGGAGGACCATGAACACCGGGGAGCTGTTTTTT. The entire variable domain, with the rest obtained from reference TRBV7-9 and TRBJ2-2, is as follows: DTGVSQNPRHKITKRGQNVTFRCDPISEHNRLYWYRQTLGQGPEFLTYFQNEAQLEKSRLLSDRFSAERPKGSFSTLEIQRTEQGDSAMYLCASRPRTSGRTMNTGELFFGEGSRLTVL.

The V and J genes are TRBV28 and TRBJ1-1; TRBD1 aligns across 7 bases. Losses at the gene ends were 6 bases for V and 4 bases for J; bases not matched to a gene: 8. In germline, CDR1 is MDHEN, CDR2 SYDVKM. The CDR3 totals 14 residues. CDR3: CASSQGVRGTEAFF. The CDR3 DNA reads TGTGCCAGCAGCCAGGGGGTAAGGGGCACTGAAGCTTTCTTT.

The rearrangement joins TRBV29-1 to TRBJ2-1; 9 bases are a match to TRBD2. V trimming: 6 bases; J trimming: 6 bases; junction bases outside the gene matches: 9. The CDR3 contains 14 residues. Per germline, CDR1 SQVTM and CDR2 ANQGSEA. This CDR3 reads CSVQVAGAGNEQFF. The CDR3 DNA reads TGCAGCGTCCAAGTAGCGGGAGCTGGCAATGAGCAGTTCTTC.

The chain combines TRBV5-1 with TRBJ2-7, with 7 bases that match TRBD1. J gave up 7 bases and V 0 bases, and 10 bases lay outside the gene matches. CDR1 is SGHRS, CDR2 YFSETQ, per germline. This CDR3 comprises 15 residues. CDR3 amino acids: CASSLDVTGSGEQYF. The CDR3 nucleotides are TGCGCCAGCAGCTTGGACGTGACAGGGTCGGGAGAGCAGTACTTC.

V usage is TRBV28 and J usage is TRBJ2-7; 11 positions agree with TRBD1. V lost 5 bases to trimming and J lost 4 bases; unmatched junction nucleotides: 16. Germline V gene lookup returns CDR1 MDHEN and CDR2 SYDVKM. The CDR3 runs to 18 residues. The CDR3 loop reads CASSSRLRPGQGGYEQYF. The CDR3 coding sequence is TGTGCCAGCAGTAGTCGACTACGACCGGGACAGGGGGGTTACGAGCAGTACTTC.

The rearrangement uses TRBV5-1 and TRBJ1-1; possible D gene TRBD1, 5 bases. The CDR3 totals 14 residues. The V end was cut by 2 bases, the J end by 4 bases, with 12 bases between. CDR1 and CDR2 (germline): SGHRS, YFSETQ. CDR3 amino acids: CASSFLGRVTEAFF. CDR3 nucleotides: TGCGCCAGCAGCTTTCTCGGCAGGGTCACTGAAGCTTTCTTT.

The rearrangement uses TRBV28 and TRBJ1-5; D might be TRBD1 (5 bases). CDR1 and CDR2 (germline): MDHEN, SYDVKM. V lost 3 bases to trimming and J lost 1 base, with 7 bases between them. CDR3 length: 14 amino acids. The CDR3 loop reads CASSFRGSNQPQHF. As DNA, the CDR3 is TGTGCCAGCAGTTTTAGGGGCAGCAATCAGCCCCAGCATTTT.

DNA for the CDR3: TGTGCCAGCAGTTACAAGACTAGCGGGAAGGATAATGAGCAGTTCTTC. Encoded protein: CASSYKTSGKDNEQFF. The gene calls are TRBV6-6 and TRBJ2-1, with TRBD2 matching over 11 bases. The V gene's germline CDR1 is MNHNY and CDR2 SVGAGI (reference sequence). V was clipped by 2 bases and J by 7 bases; unmatched bases: 7. CDR3 length: 16 amino acids.

In DNA form, the CDR3 reads TGTGCCAGCAGTTACATCCGGACCGGGGAGCTGTTTTTT. Its translation is CASSYIRTGELFF. This rearrangement joins TRBV6-6 to TRBJ2-2; D is uncertain. Between the trimmed V and J ends, which lost 2 bases and 5 bases, there was a span of 6 bases. There are 13 residues in the CDR3. CDR1 is MNHNY and CDR2 is SVGAGI in the germline V gene (reference sequence).

This clone appeared a single time. It may be a read error: a sequence one base away is much more abundant. The DNA for the CDR3 is TGTGCCAGCAGCTCCGACAGCTACTATGGCTACACCTTC. The encoded protein is CASSSDSYYGYTF. The J gene is TRBJ1-2, the V gene TRBV7-9; D perhaps matches TRBD1 (5 bases). The CDR3 spans 13 residues. V was cut by 4 bases and J by 3 bases, with 9 bases left in between. The germline CDR1 and CDR2 sequences are SEHNR and FQNEAQ (reference sequence).

This chain uses TRBV5-1 with TRBJ2-1, with D unresolved. Looked up from germline, CDR1 is SGHRS and CDR2 is YFSETQ. V was clipped by 2 bases and J by 0 bases, with 9 bases between them. The CDR3 spans 15 residues. CDR3 coding DNA: TGCGCCAGCAGCTTAGCGCCTAGCTCCTACAATGAGCAGTTCTTC. Its protein is CASSLAPSSYNEQFF.

This chain connects TRBV6-6 to TRBJ2-7; 8 bases agree with TRBD1. Germline CDR1 and CDR2: MNHNY and SVGAGI (reference sequence). The length of the CDR3 is 12 residues. The ends lost 11 bases at V and 7 bases at J; junction bases unmatched: 10. The CDR3 loop is CASGQGAGEQYF. CDR3 bases: TGTGCCTCAGGCCAGGGGGCGGGTGAGCAGTACTTC.

The chain links TRBV2 to TRBJ1-5, with no clear D. Germline assignment: CDR1 SNHLY and CDR2 FYNNEI. V lost 1 base and J lost 4, with 5 bases in between. The CDR3 spans 13 residues. For the CDR3, the DNA is TGTGCCAGCAGTGAAGTTTATAATCAGCCCCAGCATTTT. This encodes CASSEVYNQPQHF.

The CDR3 sequence is CASSWDSAPQHF. CDR3 DNA: TGTGCCAGCAGTTGGGACTCAGCTCCCCAGCATTTT. This sequence joins TRBV28 and TRBJ1-5; the D gene is possibly TRBD1 (5 bases). CDR1 is MDHEN, CDR2 SYDVKM, per germline. The CDR3 totals 12 residues. The germline V and J ends were trimmed by 4 bases and 10 bases, with 11 bases remaining between them.

The V call is TRBV6-5, the J call TRBJ2-4; possible D gene TRBD1, 5 bases. The CDR3 covers 14 residues. The germline CDR1 and CDR2 sequences are MNHEY and SVGAGI. V lost 6 bases and J lost 4, with 13 bases in between. CDR3: CASRPDRSKNIQYF. The CDR3 DNA reads as TGTGCCAGCAGACCCGACAGAAGTAAAAACATTCAGTACTTC.

Concerning this clone: Other DNA sequences in the sample encode the same CDR3. This chain's CDR3 is CASSQEGGRNTDTQYF. CDR3 sequence (DNA): TGCGCCAGCAGCCAAGAAGGAGGACGGAACACAGATACGCAGTATTTT. The genes are TRBV4-1 and TRBJ2-3; weak D call: TRBD2 (5 bases). The CDR3 runs to 16 residues. V lost 0 bases to trimming and J lost 2 bases, with 12 bases between them. Per germline, CDR1 MGHRA and CDR2 YSYEKL.

This chain joins TRBV2 and TRBJ2-6, with no clear D. Germline V gives CDR1 SNHLY, CDR2 FYNNEI. V shed 2 bases and J shed 0 bases, with 8 bases lying between them. The CDR3 consists of 16 residues. As DNA, the CDR3 is TGTGCCAGCAGTGAAACCCGGTCCTCTGGGGCCAACGTCCTGACTTTC. Protein sequence: CASSETRSSGANVLTF.

V gene TRBV11-3 combines with J gene TRBJ2-5, with D maybe TRBD1 (6 bases). Germline CDR1 reads SGHNT; CDR2 reads YENEEA. The CDR3 is 14 residues long. V lost 0 bases and J 7 bases, leaving 12 bases between the germline ends. CDR3 in amino acids: CASSLERGKGTQYF. The CDR3 DNA sequence: TGTGCCAGCAGCTTAGAGAGGGGGAAGGGGACCCAGTACTTC. The variable domain in full, with the rest retrieved from reference TRBV11-3 and TRBJ2-5, is EAGVVQSPRYKIIEKKQPVAFWCNPISGHNTLYWYLQNLGQGPELLIRYENEEAVDDSQLPKDRFSAERLKGVDSTLKIQPAELGDSAVYLCASSLERGKGTQYFGPGTRLLVL.

CDR3 protein: CASSLTGLNTEAFF. The CDR3 DNA sequence: TGCGCCAGCAGCTTGACAGGATTGAACACTGAAGCTTTCTTT. The V and J genes are TRBV5-1 and TRBJ1-1; D is perhaps TRBD1 (5 bases). CDR1 is SGHRS, CDR2 YFSETQ, per germline. V was trimmed by 1 base and J by 0 bases, leaving 7 bases between them. The CDR3 totals 14 residues.

J is TRBJ2-5 and V is TRBV7-3; 8 bases map to TRBD2. The CDR3 consists of 14 residues. V trimming: 9 bases; J trimming: 3 bases; junction bases outside the gene matches: 9. Germline values: CDR1 SGHTA, CDR2 FQGTGA. The CDR3 DNA reads TGTGCCAGGTTACCGGGACTAGTTAAAGAGACCCAGTACTTC. Its protein product is CARLPGLVKETQYF. Complete variable domain (other parts from reference TRBV7-3 and TRBJ2-5): GAGVSQTPSNKVTEKGKYVELRCDPISGHTALYWYRQSLGQGPEFLIYFQGTGAADDSGLPNDRFFAVRPEGSVSTLKIQRTERGDSAVYLCARLPGLVKETQYFGPGTRLLVL.

V and J are TRBV4-1 and TRBJ2-1, with D unresolved. CDR3 length: 16 residues. Germline CDR1 and CDR2: MGHRA and YSYEKL. The V gene lost 2 bases and the J gene lost 0 bases, with 11 bases spanning the gap. CDR3 loop: CASSQSWSSSYNEQFF. In nucleotides, the CDR3 is TGCGCCAGCAGCCAATCATGGAGTAGCTCCTACAATGAGCAGTTCTTC.

The rearrangement links TRBV15 to TRBJ2-6; the D gene is possibly TRBD2 (5 bases). The CDR3 covers 19 residues. Germline loops: CDR1 LNHNV, CDR2 YYDKDF (reference sequence). The ends were cut back, 3 bases at V and 0 bases at J, with 18 bases in the middle. CDR3 region: CATSSSTGFWDSGANVLTF. The CDR3 coding sequence is TGTGCCACCAGCAGCTCGACGGGGTTCTGGGACTCTGGGGCCAACGTCCTGACTTTC.

V and J are TRBV5-1 and TRBJ1-2; 7 bases are shared with TRBD1. Germline CDR1 is SGHRS and CDR2 is YFSETQ. The CDR3 contains 16 residues. After removal of 2 bases from V and 4 bases from J, the junction contained 11 bases not matched to a gene. The CDR3 DNA is TGCGCCAGCAGCTTCAGGACAACCGGGACAGCCTATGGCTACACCTTC. Protein: CASSFRTTGTAYGYTF.

The chain joins TRBV19 to TRBJ1-1; TRBD1 might be the D (5 bases). CDR1 is LNHDA, CDR2 SQIVND, per germline (reference sequence). This CDR3 has 15 amino acids. V lost 9 bases and J 1 base, leaving 18 bases between the germline ends. The CDR3 DNA sequence: TGTGCCAGCGGGGGGGATTTCGGGAAGAACACTGAAGCTTTCTTT. This encodes CASGGDFGKNTEAFF.

This chain uses TRBV4-1 with TRBJ2-2; 9 bases map to TRBD1. The CDR3 contains 16 residues. Germline loops: CDR1 MGHRA, CDR2 YSYEKL. After removal of 1 base from V and 5 bases from J, the junction contained 5 bases not matched to a gene. The CDR3 sequence: CASSQGTGGGTGELFF. Here the CDR3 DNA reads TGCGCCAGCAGCCAAGGAACAGGGGGCGGGACCGGGGAGCTGTTTTTT.

The gene calls are TRBV15 and TRBJ2-1; 15 bases are a match to TRBD2. Per germline, CDR1 LNHNV and CDR2 YYDKDF (reference sequence). CDR3 length equals 20 residues. V shed 0 bases and J 5 bases; nucleotides not matched to a gene: 11. The CDR3 sequence is CATSRDGGLAGGRFHNEQFF. In nucleotides, the CDR3 is TGTGCCACCAGCAGAGATGGGGGACTAGCGGGAGGTCGGTTCCACAATGAGCAGTTCTTC.

The CDR3 sequence is CATSPGASGGTDTQYF. The CDR3 region has the DNA TGTGCCACCAGCCCCGGGGCTAGCGGGGGCACAGATACGCAGTATTTT. The rearrangement uses TRBV15 and TRBJ2-3; 9 bases are shared with TRBD2. Trimming removed 5 bases from V and 1 base from J; junction bases left unmatched: 7. In germline, CDR1 is LNHNV, CDR2 YYDKDF (reference sequence). The CDR3 consists of 16 residues.

This rearrangement joins TRBV18 to TRBJ1-5; D unresolved. The CDR3 runs to 14 residues. Deletions cut 5 bases from V and 3 bases from J, with 11 bases between. Germline values: CDR1 KGHSH, CDR2 LQKENI. The CDR3 nucleotides are TGTGCCAGCTCAGCGAACAGTGCCAATCAGCCCCAGCATTTT. The encoded protein is CASSANSANQPQHF.

The V call is TRBV28, the J call TRBJ2-1, with a weak D call TRBD2 (7 bases). CDR3 size: 16 residues. From germline, CDR1 is MDHEN and CDR2 SYDVKM. V lost 5 bases and J lost 6, with 20 bases in between. Here the CDR3 DNA reads TGTGCCAGCAGTATACCACGGGGGGCTAGTGGCAATGAGCAGTTCTTC. Translated: CASSIPRGASGNEQFF.

This clone occurred a few times. The rearrangement uses TRBV30 and TRBJ2-3; 10 bases are a match to TRBD2. This CDR3 is 15 amino acids long. Germline V gene lookup returns CDR1 GTSNPN and CDR2 SVGIG (reference sequence). Germline trimming cut 3 bases from V and 2 bases from J; bases unmatched to any gene: 5. The CDR3 DNA reads as TGTGCCTGGAGCAGCGGGAGGGGGGCCACAGATACGCAGTATTTT. It translates to CAWSSGRGATDTQYF. The entire variable domain, with the rest obtained from reference TRBV30 and TRBJ2-3, is as follows: SQTIHQWPATLVQPVGSPLSLECTVEGTSNPNLYWYRQAAGRGLQLLFYSVGIGQISSEVPQNLSASRPQDRQFILSSKKLLLSDSGFYLCAWSSGRGATDTQYFGPGTRLTVL.